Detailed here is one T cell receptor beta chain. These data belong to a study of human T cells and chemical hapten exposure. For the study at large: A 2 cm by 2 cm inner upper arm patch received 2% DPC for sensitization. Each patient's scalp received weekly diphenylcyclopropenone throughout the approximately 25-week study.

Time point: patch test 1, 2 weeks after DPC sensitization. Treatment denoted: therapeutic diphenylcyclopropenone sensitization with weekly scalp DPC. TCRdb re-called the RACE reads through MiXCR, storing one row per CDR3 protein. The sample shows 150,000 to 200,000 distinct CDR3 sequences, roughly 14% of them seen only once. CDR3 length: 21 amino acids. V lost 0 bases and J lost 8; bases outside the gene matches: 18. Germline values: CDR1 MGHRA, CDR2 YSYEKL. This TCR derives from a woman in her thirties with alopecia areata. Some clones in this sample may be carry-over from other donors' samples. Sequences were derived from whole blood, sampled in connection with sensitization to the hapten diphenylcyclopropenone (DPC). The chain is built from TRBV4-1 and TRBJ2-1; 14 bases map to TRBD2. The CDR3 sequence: CASSQEPRLGLAGVVGDEQFF. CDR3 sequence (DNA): TGCGCCAGCAGCCAAGAACCAAGACTGGGACTAGCGGGAGTGGTTGGCGATGAGCAGTTCTTC.